These 28 T cell receptor beta chains were sequenced from one sample in a study of OX40 agonist ivuxolimab in advanced cancers. TCRdb's table, derived via immunoSEQ multiplex PCR, lists solely in-frame clones and lacks some. The data contain about 31,000 clones, over 90% of them singletons. Source: CD4+ or CD8+ T cells sorted from blood, taken in a trial of the OX40 agonist ivuxolimab. The receptors come from an adult with an advanced solid tumor such as melanoma, head and neck, liver or kidney cancer.

The rearrangement joins TRBV6-1 to TRBJ2-7; tentatively, D is TRBD2 (6 bases). Trimming stripped 5 bases from V and 2 bases from J, with 10 bases between. Per the germline V gene, CDR1 is MNHNS and CDR2 is SASEGT. The CDR3 sequence is 13 residues long. CDR3 in amino acids: CASSLGLTYEQYF. The CDR3, as DNA: TGTGCCAGCAGTCTTGGACTAACCTACGAGCAGTACTTC.

V usage is TRBV4-2 and J usage is TRBJ2-7; 9 bases agree with TRBD1. With V trimmed by 3 bases and J by 3 bases, 3 bases remained unmatched. The germline V gene has CDR1 LGHNA and CDR2 YNFKEQ. The CDR3 is 14 residues long. CDR3 sequence: CASSHPGQGYEQYF. The CDR3 DNA reads TGTGCCAGCAGCCATCCGGGACAGGGCTACGAGCAGTACTTC.

V and J are TRBV7-6 and TRBJ2-7; 13 bases map to TRBD2. CDR3 length equals 15 residues. Germline V gene sequence: CDR1 SGHVS, CDR2 FNYEAQ. After removal of 5 bases from V and 3 bases from J, the junction contained 4 bases not matched to a gene. The CDR3, as DNA: TGTGCCAGCAGCGCGGGACTAGCGGGGAACTACGAGCAGTACTTC. It translates to CASSAGLAGNYEQYF. Based on the CDR3 plus reference TRBV7-6 and TRBJ2-7, the full variable domain is GAGVSQSPRYKVTKRGQDVALRCDPISGHVSLYWYRQALGQGPEFLTYFNYEAQQDKSGLPNDRFSAERPEGSISTLTIQRTEQRDSAMYRCASSAGLAGNYEQYFGPGTRLTVT.

V gene TRBV9 combines with J gene TRBJ2-1; 9 bases fit TRBD1. The CDR3 runs 16 residues. The germline CDR1 and CDR2 sequences are SGDLS and YYNGEE. V shed 2 bases, J shed 5 bases, and the junction held 8 bases outside the gene matches. CDR3 residues: CASSVNRDRVNNEQFF. The CDR3 nucleotides are TGTGCCAGCAGCGTCAACCGGGACAGGGTCAACAATGAGCAGTTCTTC.

This chain joins TRBV18 and TRBJ1-1; 9 nucleotides agree with TRBD1. Germline V lookup: CDR1 KGHSH, CDR2 LQKENI. The CDR3 is made up of 16 amino acids. V gave up 3 bases and J gave up 1 base; unmatched junction bases: 6. The CDR3 loop is CASSPIQGAWNTEAFF. CDR3 bases: TGTGCCAGCTCACCGATACAGGGGGCGTGGAACACTGAAGCTTTCTTT.

This clone was counted a single time. This sequence joins TRBV4-3 and TRBJ2-1; D might be TRBD1 (5 bases). From germline, CDR1 is LGHNA and CDR2 YSLEER. There are 15 residues in the CDR3. Trimming cost V 4 bases and J 8 bases, with 18 bases left between them. The CDR3 loop reads CASSPGLASYDEQFF. The CDR3 DNA is TGCGCCAGCAGCCCAGGGTTGGCTAGTTACGATGAGCAGTTCTTC.

This chain connects TRBV13 to TRBJ1-5; no reliable D call. Germline CDR1 is PRHDT and CDR2 is FYEKMQ (reference sequence). V lost 3 bases and J lost 1, with 7 bases in between. The CDR3 spans 14 residues. The CDR3 protein is CASSFGPSNQPQHF. The CDR3 DNA reads as TGTGCCAGCAGCTTTGGACCCAGCAATCAGCCCCAGCATTTT.

This chain joins TRBV19 and TRBJ2-3, with D tentatively TRBD2 (6 bases). CDR1 and CDR2 (germline): LNHDA, SQIVND (reference sequence). Deletions cut 5 bases from V and 3 bases from J, with 18 bases between. This CDR3 contains 16 residues. This chain's CDR3 is CASSPGLSMRTDTQYF. The CDR3 nucleotides read TGTGCCAGTAGTCCGGGACTCTCAATGAGGACAGATACGCAGTATTTT. The full variable domain, rest sourced from reference TRBV19 and TRBJ2-3, is DGGITQSPKYLFRKEGQNVTLSCEQNLNHDAMYWYRQDPGQGLRLIYYSQIVNDFQKGDIAEGYSVSREKKESFPLTVTSAQKNPTAFYLCASSPGLSMRTDTQYFGPGTRLTVL.

The J gene is TRBJ2-5, the V gene TRBV5-5, with 10 bases matching TRBD2. The CDR3 is 17 residues long. The germline CDR1 and CDR2 sequences are SGHKS and YYEKEE (reference sequence). Losses at the gene ends were 0 bases for V and 5 bases for J; bases not matched to a gene: 10. CDR3 DNA: TGTGCCAGCAGCTTGGGTCCCAAGCGGGGGGGCTATGAGACCCAGTACTTC. Translating it yields CASSLGPKRGGYETQYF.

J is TRBJ2-3 and V is TRBV14; TRBD2 matches at 9 bases. V was pared by 8 bases and J by 0 bases, with 9 bases of the junction left unmatched. Germline V gives CDR1 SGHDN, CDR2 FVKESK. The CDR3 totals 16 residues. The CDR3 sequence is CASSQTTSGSTDTQYF. In DNA, the CDR3 is TGTGCCAGCTCGCAAACGACTAGCGGAAGCACAGATACGCAGTATTTT.

This rearrangement joins TRBV7-9 to TRBJ2-3; unclear D gene. Germline loops: CDR1 SEHNR, CDR2 FQNEAQ (reference sequence). V lost 5 bases to trimming and J lost 3 bases, with 9 bases between them. The length of the CDR3 is 13 residues. The CDR3 spells CASSPYRTDTQYF. CDR3 in DNA: TGTGCCAGCAGCCCCTACAGAACAGATACGCAGTATTTT.

J is TRBJ1-1 and V is TRBV20-1; tentatively, D is TRBD1 (5 bases). V lost 6 bases to trimming and J lost 6 bases, with 8 bases between them. CDR1 and CDR2 (germline): DFQATT, SNEGSKA (reference sequence). The CDR3 contains 10 residues. The CDR3 coding sequence is TGCAGTGCCAGGGCTTCTGAAGCTTTCTTT. This codes for CSARASEAFF.

The chain couples TRBV9 to TRBJ2-7; the match to TRBD1 covers 11 bases. This CDR3 contains 15 residues. Germline CDR1 SGDLS, CDR2 YYNGEE. Trimming at V came to 4 bases and at J to 3 bases, leaving 6 bases not matched to a gene. The CDR3 loop reads CASSPDGTGGYEQYF. The CDR3 DNA reads as TGTGCCAGCAGCCCGGACGGGACAGGGGGCTACGAGCAGTACTTC. The variable domain in full, completed from reference TRBV9 and TRBJ2-7, reads DSGVTQTPKHLITATGQRVTLRCSPRSGDLSVYWYQQSLDQGLQFLIQYYNGEERAKGNILERFSAQQFPDLHSELNLSSLELGDSALYFCASSPDGTGGYEQYFGPGTRLTVT.

The chain has TRBV6-6 and TRBJ2-3, with 12 bases that match TRBD2. Germline loops: CDR1 MNHNY, CDR2 SVGAGI (reference sequence). The CDR3 consists of 16 residues. V shed 5 bases, J shed 2 bases, and the junction held 5 bases outside the gene matches. CDR3 protein: CASSLTSGGLTDTQYF. Written as DNA, the CDR3 is TGTGCCAGCAGTCTGACTAGCGGGGGACTCACAGATACGCAGTATTTT.

J is TRBJ2-5 and V is TRBV4-3; TRBD1 might be the D (6 bases). V was clipped by 2 bases and J by 5 bases, with 18 bases between them. The CDR3 runs 16 residues. The germline CDR1 and CDR2 sequences are LGHNA and YSLEER. The CDR3 loop is CASSQNGDRLGETQYF. CDR3 nucleotide sequence: TGCGCCAGCAGCCAAAATGGTGACAGGCTAGGTGAGACCCAGTACTTC.

The chain is built from TRBV28 and TRBJ2-6; D is undetermined. This CDR3 is 15 amino acids long. The germline V gene encodes CDR1 MDHEN and CDR2 SYDVKM. The V end lost 6 bases, the J end lost 3 bases, and 12 bases lay between the germline ends. This CDR3 reads CASSPPALGANVLTF. The DNA of the CDR3 is TGTGCCAGCAGCCCCCCTGCCCTTGGGGCCAACGTCCTGACTTTC. The variable domain in full, with the rest retrieved from reference TRBV28 and TRBJ2-6, is DVKVTQSSRYLVKRTGEKVFLECVQDMDHENMFWYRQDPGLGLRLIYFSYDVKMKEKGDIPEGYSVSREKKERFSLILESASTNQTSMYLCASSPPALGANVLTFGAGSRLTVL.

The chain links TRBV7-9 to TRBJ2-6; TRBD1 might be the D (6 bases). V was cut by 5 bases and J by 2 bases, with 13 bases left in between. Germline V gene lookup returns CDR1 SEHNR and CDR2 FQNEAQ (reference sequence). The CDR3 spans 16 residues. In DNA, the CDR3 is TGTGCCAGCAGCCTCAAATGGACAGCTGGGGCCAACGTCCTGACTTTC. It yields the protein CASSLKWTAGANVLTF.

The gene calls are TRBV5-1 and TRBJ2-7; the match to TRBD1 covers 8 bases. The CDR3 sequence is 15 residues long. V lost 3 bases to trimming and J lost 7 bases; unmatched junction nucleotides: 12. Germline V gene sequence: CDR1 SGHRS, CDR2 YFSETQ. The CDR3 protein is CASSWGTGLDKEQYF. As DNA, the CDR3 is TGCGCCAGCAGCTGGGGGACAGGCCTTGATAAAGAGCAGTACTTC. Supplemented by reference TRBV5-1 and TRBJ2-7, the full variable domain reads KAGVTQTPRYLIKTRGQQVTLSCSPISGHRSVSWYQQTPGQGLQFLFEYFSETQRNKGNFPGRFSGRQFSNSRSEMNVSTLELGDSALYLCASSWGTGLDKEQYFGPGTRLTVT.

A single count supports this clone. CDR3 DNA sequence: TGTGCCACCAGCGTTGGGACTAGCGGGAGTTTCACAGATACGCAGTATTTT. Translating gives CATSVGTSGSFTDTQYF. The chain employs TRBV15 and TRBJ2-3; 14 nucleotides line up with TRBD2. The CDR3 contains 17 residues. The germline gives CDR1 LNHNV, CDR2 YYDKDF (reference sequence). With V trimmed by 5 bases and J by 2 bases, 6 bases remained unmatched.

This chain links TRBV7-3 with TRBJ2-2, with D possibly being TRBD1 (5 bases). The CDR3 loop spans 15 amino acids. Germline-derived CDR1 and CDR2 are SGHTA and FQGTGA. Trimming removed 5 bases from V and 2 bases from J, with 12 bases in between. CDR3 nucleotides: TGTGCCAGCAGCCCGTTGGGGCCCAACACCGGGGAGCTGTTTTTT. It yields the protein CASSPLGPNTGELFF.

The V call is TRBV19, the J call TRBJ1-1; the D gene is possibly TRBD1 (5 bases). The CDR3 sequence is 14 residues long. Trimming took 7 bases from V and 5 from J, leaving 17 bases between them. Germline V CDR1 and CDR2: LNHDA, SQIVND (reference sequence). The chain's CDR3 is CASNPVGGATEAFF. CDR3 bases: TGTGCCAGTAACCCGGTGGGAGGGGCAACTGAAGCTTTCTTT. Variable domain in full (rest from reference TRBV19 and TRBJ1-1): DGGITQSPKYLFRKEGQNVTLSCEQNLNHDAMYWYRQDPGQGLRLIYYSQIVNDFQKGDIAEGYSVSREKKESFPLTVTSAQKNPTAFYLCASNPVGGATEAFFGQGTRLTVV.

The chain combines TRBV28 with TRBJ2-7; 7 nucleotides agree with TRBD2. CDR3 size: 15 residues. In germline, CDR1 is MDHEN, CDR2 SYDVKM. The V gene end was trimmed by 5 bases and the J gene end by 1 base; junction bases not matched to a gene: 8. The CDR3: CASSPRGVLSYEQYF. The CDR3 nucleotides read TGTGCCAGCAGTCCCCGGGGGGTTTTATCCTACGAGCAGTACTTC.

This rearrangement joins TRBV7-3 to TRBJ1-1; D possibly corresponds to TRBD1 (5 bases). This CDR3 comprises 13 residues. CDR1 SGHTA and CDR2 FQGTGA come from the germline V gene. Deletions cut 6 bases from V and 0 bases from J, with 8 bases between. The CDR3, as DNA: TGTGCCAGCAGGAAACAGGTGAACACTGAAGCTTTCTTT. This sequence encodes CASRKQVNTEAFF.

Here the CDR3 reads CASSQEGGRDGYTF. The CDR3 bases are TGCGCCAGCAGCCAGGAGGGGGGGAGGGATGGCTACACCTTC. The V gene is TRBV4-3, the J gene TRBJ1-2; D possibly corresponds to TRBD1 (6 bases). V shed 3 bases and J shed 6 bases, with 14 bases lying between them. This CDR3 contains 14 residues. CDR1 LGHNA and CDR2 YSLEER come from the germline V gene.

The CDR3 spells CASSVDGAYEQYF. In DNA form, the CDR3 reads TGTGCCAGCAGCGTAGACGGCGCCTACGAGCAGTACTTC. The chain uses TRBV9 and TRBJ2-7; D unclear. Deletions cut 0 bases from V and 2 bases from J, with 6 bases between. This CDR3 comprises 13 residues. The V gene's germline CDR1 is SGDLS and CDR2 YYNGEE.

V and J are TRBV27 and TRBJ2-7, with unresolved D. With 4 bases removed from V and 4 bases from J, the gap between germline ends came to 5 bases. Per germline, CDR1 MNHEY and CDR2 SMNVEV (reference sequence). This CDR3 is 11 amino acids long. In nucleotides, the CDR3 is TGTGCCAGCAGTTCCCCTTACGAGCAGTACTTC. The encoded protein is CASSSPYEQYF.

The rearrangement joins TRBV28 to TRBJ2-5; 8 nucleotides align to TRBD2. This CDR3 contains 13 residues. V was pared by 5 bases and J by 2 bases, with 1 base of the junction left unmatched. Germline loops: CDR1 MDHEN, CDR2 SYDVKM. The CDR3 bases are TGTGCCAGCAGTAGACTAGCGCAAGAGACCCAGTACTTC. Translation: CASSRLAQETQYF.

The rearrangement joins TRBV15 to TRBJ1-2; no firm D call. The CDR3 runs to 17 residues. With 4 bases removed from V and 4 bases from J, the gap between germline ends came to 22 bases. Germline CDR1 is LNHNV and CDR2 is YYDKDF (reference sequence). The CDR3 region has the DNA TGTGCCACCAGCATAGGCAAAGGGTGTGGAAAGACCTATGGCTACACCTTC. Translation: CATSIGKGCGKTYGYTF.